The present TCR beta chain was sequenced within a study of T cell changes during pregnancy in multiple sclerosis. The table came from immunoSEQ multiplex PCR; TCRdb's copy has only in-frame clones and leaves some out. The data contain tens of thousands of clones, roughly 91% of them singletons. The CDR3 totals 16 residues. Per germline, CDR1 MNHNS and CDR2 SASEGT. Trimming cost V 3 bases and J 0 bases; bases outside gene matches: 4. The clonotype was recovered from a female donor in good health, enrolled as a control in a pregnancy study. The chain is built from TRBV6-1 and TRBJ2-1, with 8 bases fitting TRBD2. The material sequenced was peripheral blood, taken after pregnancy. The CDR3 protein is CASSDRGTSSYNEQFF. The CDR3 coding sequence is TGTGCCAGCAGTGATAGGGGGACTAGCTCCTACAATGAGCAGTTCTTC.